A selection of T cell receptor beta chains follows, all from one sample in a study of OX40 agonist ivuxolimab in advanced cancers. Profiling relied on immunoSEQ multiplex PCR, and the TCRdb table lists in-frame clones only, not all of them. The sample lists around 44,000 clones, 80% to 90% occurring once. The starting material was CD4+ or CD8+ T cells sorted from blood, obtained in a trial of the OX40 agonist ivuxolimab. These receptors all come from an adult with an advanced solid tumor such as melanoma, head and neck, liver or kidney cancer. CDR3s include the opening cysteine and the closing phenylalanine or tryptophan. The D gene is left open where the match is weak. Clone size is not always given. Where it is, it says once, few, many or a class for expanded clones.

>TRBV5-6|-|TRBJ1-2|TRBD1
TGTGCCAGCAGCTTGGGGGGGACAGACTATGGCTACACCTTC
CASSLGGTDYGYTF
>TRBV14|-|TRBJ2-7|TRBD2
TGTGCCAGCAGCCAAGATGTCCCAGCGGGGCCCTACGAGCAGTACTTC
CASSQDVPAGPYEQYF
>TRBV7-6|-|TRBJ2-5|TRBD1
TGTGCCAGCAGTAGGACAGGGGGCGCAGAGACCCAGTACTTC
CASSRTGGAETQYF
>TRBV14|-|TRBJ2-5|-
TGTGCCAGCAGCCAAGATATGAGAGGATGGGAGACCCAGTACTTC
CASSQDMRGWETQYF
>TRBV6-6|-|TRBJ1-5|-
TGTGCCAGCAGTTACTCCTCGGACCTTCAGCCCCAGCATTTT
CASSYSSDLQPQHF
>TRBV7-9|-|TRBJ2-2|-
TGTGCCAGCAGCTTAGAGGGGGACACCGGGGAGCTGTTTTTT
CASSLEGDTGELFF
>TRBV19|-|TRBJ2-1|-
TGTGCCAGTAGTACCATACTAGGGGCTAAGGAGCAGTTCTTC
CASSTILGAKEQFF
>TRBV9|-|TRBJ2-3|-
TGTGCCAGCAGCGTAATTAGCGGACTCACAGATACGCAGTATTTT
CASSVISGLTDTQYF
>TRBV11-2|-|TRBJ2-3|TRBD2
TGTGCCAGCAGCTTACTAGCGGGGGCAGATACGCAGTATTTT
CASSLLAGADTQYF
>TRBV29-1|-|TRBJ2-7|TRBD1
TGCAGCGTTGAAGAGCCGGGACAGACCTACGAGCAGTACTTC
CSVEEPGQTYEQYF
>TRBV5-6|once|TRBJ1-2|TRBD1
TGTGCCAGCAGAAGACAGGGGGCCAACTATGGCTACACCTTC
CASRRQGANYGYTF
>TRBV6-5|-|TRBJ1-5|TRBD1
TGTGCCAGCAGCAAAACAGGGGGGAGCAATCAGCCCCAGCATTTT
CASSKTGGSNQPQHF
>TRBV7-9|-|TRBJ1-2|-
TGTGCCAGCAGCTTATTGGGTAACTATGGCTACACCTTC
CASSLLGNYGYTF
>TRBV7-9|-|TRBJ1-1|-
TGTGCCAGCAGCTTATCAGACAGCACTGAAGCTTTCTTT
CASSLSDSTEAFF
>TRBV5-1|-|TRBJ2-6|-
TGCGCCAGCAGCCCGGTGCTCCAGGTCCGGGGGGCCAACGTCCTGACTTTC
CASSPVLQVRGANVLTF
>TRBV15|-|TRBJ1-6|TRBD1
TGTGCCACCAGCAGAGATGGGGGACAGGATAATTCACCCCTCCACTTT
CATSRDGGQDNSPLHF
>TRBV19|-|TRBJ2-4|-
TGTGCCAGTAGACCGGGACTAGCCAAAAACATTCAGTACTTC
CASRPGLAKNIQYF
>TRBV7-9|once|TRBJ1-1|-
TGTGCCAGCAGCTTAGAAACAGGGAGGACTGAAGCTTTCTTT
CASSLETGRTEAFF
>TRBV13|-|TRBJ2-1|-
TGTGCCAGCAGCTTGGGTATGGCCGGGAATGAGCAGTTCTTC
CASSLGMAGNEQFF
>TRBV19|-|TRBJ2-6|TRBD1
TGTGCCAGTAGAGGGACAGGGTCAACTGGGGCCAACGTCCTGACTTTC
CASRGTGSTGANVLTF
>TRBV7-9|-|TRBJ1-1|TRBD1
TGTGCCAGCAGCCGGGACAGCCTTATGAACACTGAAGCTTTCTTT
CASSRDSLMNTEAFF
>TRBV18|once|TRBJ2-1|TRBD1
TGTGCCAGCTCGGACCGGGACAGGGGCAATGAGCAGTTCTTC
CASSDRDRGNEQFF
>TRBV10-3|-|TRBJ1-3|-
TGTGCCATCAGTCGGGGCCTCTCTGGAAACACCATATATTTT
CAISRGLSGNTIYF
>TRBV5-4|-|TRBJ1-3|TRBD1
TGTGCCAGCAGGAGGACAGGGGCTGGAAACACCATATATTTT
CASRRTGAGNTIYF
>TRBV4-1|-|TRBJ1-6|-
TGCGCCAGCAGCCAAGATGGGGCAGTGAGTTCACCCCTCCACTTT
CASSQDGAVSSPLHF
>TRBV27|-|TRBJ1-5|-
TGTGCCAGCAGTTTAGGGGAGGTCCCTGACCTTTATAGCAATCAGCCCCAGCATTTT
CASSLGEVPDLYSNQPQHF
>TRBV11-2|-|TRBJ1-4|-
TGTGCCAGCAGCTTAGGGGGGGGAACTAATGAAAAACTGTTTTTT
CASSLGGGTNEKLFF
>TRBV2|-|TRBJ2-7|-
TGTGCCAGCAGTGCCTCCGGGCCTGGGGGTTCGGGTTCCTACGAGCAGTACTTC
CASSASGPGGSGSYEQYF
>TRBV6-5|-|TRBJ2-2|-
TGTGCCAGCAGTTACTCGGACAGACCCACCGGGGAGCTGTTTTTT
CASSYSDRPTGELFF
>TRBV15|-|TRBJ1-4|-
TGTGCCACCAGCAGTCGAATCCCTAATGAAAAACTGTTTTTT
CATSSRIPNEKLFF
>TRBV6-5|-|TRBJ2-7|TRBD2
TGTGCCAGCAGTTTCAGCGGGAAGCAGTACTTC
CASSFSGKQYF
>TRBV18|-|TRBJ1-1|-
TGTGCCAGCTCACCCGTTCCGGGAGACAGCACTGAAGCTTTCTTT
CASSPVPGDSTEAFF
>TRBV6-1|-|TRBJ1-5|TRBD1
TGTGCCAGCAGTGGCGACAGGGCCAATCAGCCCCAGCATTTT
CASSGDRANQPQHF
>TRBV5-8|once|TRBJ2-4|-
TGTGCCAGCAGCCTGGACCGGGACAATAGAAGGGGCAAAAACATTCAGTACTTC
CASSLDRDNRRGKNIQYF
>TRBV5-1|-|TRBJ2-3|TRBD2
TGCGCCAGCAGCTTGGCTAGCGGGGGGAACACAGATACGCAGTATTTT
CASSLASGGNTDTQYF
>TRBV7-9|once|TRBJ2-1|TRBD2
TGTGCCAGCTACATAGCGGGAGGTAATGAGCAGTTCTTC
CASYIAGGNEQFF
>TRBV19|-|TRBJ1-5|-
TGTGCCAGTAGCCCCGAGCGGGGGAGTCAGCCCCAGCATTTT
CASSPERGSQPQHF
>TRBV29-1|-|TRBJ1-1|-
TGCAGCGTTGAAGAGACACCGAGAGGGAACACTGAAGCTTTCTTT
CSVEETPRGNTEAFF
>TRBV7-8|once|TRBJ2-7|TRBD2
TGTGCCAGCACCTCGGCGAGCGGGAGTTACGAGCAGTACTTC
CASTSASGSYEQYF
>TRBV6-5|-|TRBJ1-2|-
TGTGCCAGCAGTTACGCGGGGGGTGGTGGCTACACCTTC
CASSYAGGGGYTF
>TRBV5-5|-|TRBJ2-2|TRBD2
TGTGCCAGCAGCCGGGCGGGGGATCGTACCGGGGAGCTGTTTTTT
CASSRAGDRTGELFF
>TRBV2|-|TRBJ2-3|-
TGTGCCAGCAGCCCCGATGGGACTTCCACAGATACGCAGTATTTT
CASSPDGTSTDTQYF
>TRBV25-1|medium-sized|TRBJ1-1|-
TGTGCCAGCTCCCAGCATATAGACAGCTACACTGAAGCTTTCTTT
CASSQHIDSYTEAFF
>TRBV18|-|TRBJ2-1|-
TGTGCCAGCTCACCTAGCAGGGGGGACAATGAGCAGTTCTTC
CASSPSRGDNEQFF
>TRBV6-1|-|TRBJ1-2|TRBD1
TGTGCCAGCAGTGAAACCCTCCGGACAGGGGTGTATGGCTACACCTTC
CASSETLRTGVYGYTF
>TRBV7-2|-|TRBJ2-1|-
TGTGCCAGCAGTCCAGGAACCTACAATGAGCAGTTCTTC
CASSPGTYNEQFF
>TRBV28|-|TRBJ2-1|TRBD2
TGTGCCTACTGCGACAGAATACTAGCGGGGGAATGCGATGAGCAGTTCTTC
CAYCDRILAGECDEQFF
>TRBV7-6|once|TRBJ1-3|-
TGTGCCAGCAGCTTAGCTTGGCCAGGGGAAGGAAACACCATATATTTT
CASSLAWPGEGNTIYF
>TRBV5-4|-|TRBJ2-5|-
TGTGCCAGCAGCCCGGGGGGCTTGATTCAAGAGACCCAGTACTTC
CASSPGGLIQETQYF